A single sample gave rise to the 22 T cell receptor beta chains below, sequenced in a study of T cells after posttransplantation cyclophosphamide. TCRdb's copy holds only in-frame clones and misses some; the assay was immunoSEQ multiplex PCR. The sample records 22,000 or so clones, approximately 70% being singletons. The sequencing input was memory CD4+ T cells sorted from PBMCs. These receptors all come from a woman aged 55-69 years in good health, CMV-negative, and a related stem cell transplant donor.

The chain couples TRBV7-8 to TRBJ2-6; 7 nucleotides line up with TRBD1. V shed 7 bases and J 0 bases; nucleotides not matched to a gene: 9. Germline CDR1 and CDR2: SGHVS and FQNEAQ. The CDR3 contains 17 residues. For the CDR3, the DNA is TGTGCCAGCACCCGGGACAGACGGCACTCTGGGGCCAACGTCCTGACTTTC. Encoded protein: CASTRDRRHSGANVLTF.

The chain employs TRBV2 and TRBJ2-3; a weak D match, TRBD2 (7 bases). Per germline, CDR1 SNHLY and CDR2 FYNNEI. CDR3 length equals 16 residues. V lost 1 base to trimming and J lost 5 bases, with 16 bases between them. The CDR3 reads CASSEGGGGYRDTQYF. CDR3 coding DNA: TGTGCCAGCAGTGAAGGGGGCGGGGGCTATAGAGATACGCAGTATTTT.

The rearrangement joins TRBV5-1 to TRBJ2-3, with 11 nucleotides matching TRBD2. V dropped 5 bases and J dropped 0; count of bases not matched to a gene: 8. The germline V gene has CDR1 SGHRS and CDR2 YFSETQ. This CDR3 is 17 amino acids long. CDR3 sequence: CASRGASGGPSTDTQYF. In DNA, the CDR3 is TGCGCCAGCAGAGGGGCTAGCGGGGGGCCAAGCACAGATACGCAGTATTTT.

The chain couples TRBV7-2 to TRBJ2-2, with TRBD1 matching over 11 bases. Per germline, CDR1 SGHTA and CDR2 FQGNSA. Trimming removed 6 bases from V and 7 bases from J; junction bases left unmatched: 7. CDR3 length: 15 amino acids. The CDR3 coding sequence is TGTGCCAGCAGTTGGGGACAGGGGGTCGGCGGGGAGCTGTTTTTT. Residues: CASSWGQGVGGELFF.

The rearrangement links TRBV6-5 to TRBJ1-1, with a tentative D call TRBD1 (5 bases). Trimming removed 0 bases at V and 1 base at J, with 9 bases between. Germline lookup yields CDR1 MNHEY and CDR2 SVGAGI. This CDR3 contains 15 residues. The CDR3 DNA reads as TGTGCCAGCAGTTACTCGGGGAGGGGGAACACTGAAGCTTTCTTT. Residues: CASSYSGRGNTEAFF.

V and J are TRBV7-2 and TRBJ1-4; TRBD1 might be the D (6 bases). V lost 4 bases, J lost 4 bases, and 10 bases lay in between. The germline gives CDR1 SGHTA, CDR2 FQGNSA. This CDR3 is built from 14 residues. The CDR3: CASSYDRSNEKLFF. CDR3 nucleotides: TGTGCCAGCAGCTATGACAGGAGTAATGAAAAACTGTTTTTT.

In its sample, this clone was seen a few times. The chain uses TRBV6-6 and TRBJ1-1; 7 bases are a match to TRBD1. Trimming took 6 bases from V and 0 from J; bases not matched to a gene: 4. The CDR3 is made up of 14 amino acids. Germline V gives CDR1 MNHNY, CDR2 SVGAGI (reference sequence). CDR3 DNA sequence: TGTGCCAGCAGCACGGGACAGATGAACACTGAAGCTTTCTTT. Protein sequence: CASSTGQMNTEAFF.

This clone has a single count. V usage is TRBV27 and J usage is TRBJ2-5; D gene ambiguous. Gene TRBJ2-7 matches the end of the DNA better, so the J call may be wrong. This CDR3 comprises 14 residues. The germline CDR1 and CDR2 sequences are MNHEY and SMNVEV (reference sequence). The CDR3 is CASSLTLGYHEQYF. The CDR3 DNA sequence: TGTGCCAGCAGTTTAACCCTAGGATACCACGAGCAGTACTTC.

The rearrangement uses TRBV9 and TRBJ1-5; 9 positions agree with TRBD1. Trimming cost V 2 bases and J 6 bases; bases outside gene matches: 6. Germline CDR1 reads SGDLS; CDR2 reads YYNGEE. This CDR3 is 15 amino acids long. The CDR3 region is CASSVSPGQGQPQHF. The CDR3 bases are TGTGCCAGCAGCGTTTCTCCGGGACAGGGTCAGCCCCAGCATTTT.

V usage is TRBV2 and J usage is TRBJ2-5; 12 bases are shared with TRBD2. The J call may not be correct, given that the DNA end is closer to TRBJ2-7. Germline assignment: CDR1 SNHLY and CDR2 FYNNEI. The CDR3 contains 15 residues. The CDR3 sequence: CASSERLAGGGEQYF. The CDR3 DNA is TGTGCCAGCAGTGAAAGGCTAGCGGGAGGGGGCGAGCAGTACTTC.

The CDR3 is CASSSGNSGNTIYF. The CDR3 DNA follows: TGCGCCAGCAGCTCTGGCAACTCTGGAAACACCATATATTTT. V usage is TRBV5-1 and J usage is TRBJ1-3; D call uncertain. CDR1 is SGHRS and CDR2 is YFSETQ in the germline V gene. The CDR3 contains 14 residues. V was shortened by 3 bases and J by 0 bases, with 7 bases between the two germline ends. The entire variable domain, with the rest obtained from reference TRBV5-1 and TRBJ1-3, is as follows: KAGVTQTPRYLIKTRGQQVTLSCSPISGHRSVSWYQQTPGQGLQFLFEYFSETQRNKGNFPGRFSGRQFSNSRSEMNVSTLELGDSALYLCASSSGNSGNTIYFGEGSWLTVV.

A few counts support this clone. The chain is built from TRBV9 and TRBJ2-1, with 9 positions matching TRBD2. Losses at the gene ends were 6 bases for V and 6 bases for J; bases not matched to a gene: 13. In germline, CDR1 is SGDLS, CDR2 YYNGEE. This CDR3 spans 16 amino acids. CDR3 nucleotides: TGTGCCAGCACCCTTACCGGGGCTAGCGGGATCAATGAGCAGTTCTTC. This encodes CASTLTGASGINEQFF.

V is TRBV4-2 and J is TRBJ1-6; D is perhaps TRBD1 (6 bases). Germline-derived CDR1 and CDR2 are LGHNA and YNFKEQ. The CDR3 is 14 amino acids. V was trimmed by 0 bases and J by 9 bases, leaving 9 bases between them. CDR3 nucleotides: TGTGCCAGCAGCCAAGATCGGGGGGCTTCACCCCTCCACTTT. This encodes CASSQDRGASPLHF.

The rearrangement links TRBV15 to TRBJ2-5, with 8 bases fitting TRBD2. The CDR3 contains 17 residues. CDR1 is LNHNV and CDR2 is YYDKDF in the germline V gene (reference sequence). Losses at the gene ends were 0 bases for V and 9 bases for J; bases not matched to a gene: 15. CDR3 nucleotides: TGTGCCACCAGCAGAGATCGATTATGGGCGGGGGGCGGAGCCCAGTACTTC. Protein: CATSRDRLWAGGGAQYF. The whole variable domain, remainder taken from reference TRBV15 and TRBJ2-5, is DAMVIQNPRYQVTQFGKPVTLSCSQTLNHNVMYWYQQKSSQAPKLLFHYYDKDFNNEADTPDNFQSRRPNTSFCFLDIRSPGLGDTAMYLCATSRDRLWAGGGAQYFGPGTRLLVL.

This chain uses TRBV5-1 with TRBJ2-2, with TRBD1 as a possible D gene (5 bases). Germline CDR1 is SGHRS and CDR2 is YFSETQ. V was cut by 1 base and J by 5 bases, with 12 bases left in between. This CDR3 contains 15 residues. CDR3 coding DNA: TGCGCCAGCAGCTTGAGTGGCAGGGAAACCGGGGAGCTGTTTTTT. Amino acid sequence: CASSLSGRETGELFF.

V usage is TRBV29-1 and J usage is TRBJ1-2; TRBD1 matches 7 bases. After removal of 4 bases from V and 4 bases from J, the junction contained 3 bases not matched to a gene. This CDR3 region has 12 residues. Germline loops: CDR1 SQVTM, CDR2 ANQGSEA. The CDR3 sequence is CSVVTGVYGYTF. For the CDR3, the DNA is TGCAGCGTTGTTACAGGGGTCTATGGCTACACCTTC.

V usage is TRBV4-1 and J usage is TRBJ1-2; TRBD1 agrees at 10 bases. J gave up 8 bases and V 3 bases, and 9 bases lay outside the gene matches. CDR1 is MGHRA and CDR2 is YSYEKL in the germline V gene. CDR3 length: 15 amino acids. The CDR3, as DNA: TGCGCCAGCAGCCAGGCCGGGACAGGGGAACGGGGCTACACCTTC. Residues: CASSQAGTGERGYTF.

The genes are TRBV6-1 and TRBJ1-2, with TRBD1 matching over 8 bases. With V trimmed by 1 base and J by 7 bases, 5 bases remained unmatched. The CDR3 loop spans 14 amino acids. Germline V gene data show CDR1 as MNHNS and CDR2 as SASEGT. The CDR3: CASSEEAGGRGYTF. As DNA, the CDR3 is TGTGCCAGCAGTGAAGAGGCAGGGGGCCGTGGCTACACCTTC.

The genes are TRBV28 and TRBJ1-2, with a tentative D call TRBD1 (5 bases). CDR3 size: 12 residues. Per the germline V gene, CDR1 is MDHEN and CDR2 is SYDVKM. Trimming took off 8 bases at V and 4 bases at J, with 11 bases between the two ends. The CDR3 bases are TGTGCCAGCCAGGGTCCTCCCTATGGCTACACCTTC. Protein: CASQGPPYGYTF.

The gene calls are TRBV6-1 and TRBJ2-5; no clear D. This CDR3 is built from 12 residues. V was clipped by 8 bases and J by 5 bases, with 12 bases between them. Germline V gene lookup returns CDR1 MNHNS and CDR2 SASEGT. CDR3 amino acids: CASDSPRETQYF. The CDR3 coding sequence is TGTGCCAGCGACTCCCCTCGGGAGACCCAGTACTTC.

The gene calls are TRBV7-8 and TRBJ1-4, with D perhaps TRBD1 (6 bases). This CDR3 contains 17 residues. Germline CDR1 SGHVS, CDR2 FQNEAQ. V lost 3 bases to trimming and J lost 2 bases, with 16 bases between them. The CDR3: CASSFSRGGGTNEKLFF. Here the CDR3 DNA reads TGTGCCAGCAGCTTCTCCAGGGGTGGCGGCACTAATGAAAAACTGTTTTTT.

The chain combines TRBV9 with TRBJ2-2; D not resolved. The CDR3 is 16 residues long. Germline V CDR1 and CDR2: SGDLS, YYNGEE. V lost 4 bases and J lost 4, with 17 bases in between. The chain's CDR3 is CASSPAVTPTTGELFF. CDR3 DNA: TGTGCCAGCAGCCCCGCAGTGACTCCTACCACCGGGGAGCTGTTTTTT.